A single sample gave rise to the 26 T cell receptor beta chains below, sequenced in a study of T cell clonality in common variable immunodeficiency (dated by TCRdb to 2015 to 2017). Preparation of the library involved the immunoSEQ multiplex PCR assay. TCRdb stores this immuneACCESS table with in-frame sequences only. Part of the clones is absent; in the studies checked, under half of the shortfall reflects unresolved V genes, and no reason is known for the rest. For this sample, 40,000 to 60,000 clones appear and none is a singleton. The ten biggest clones cover about 1.8% of the sample. Sequencing was performed on peripheral blood mononuclear cells. These receptors originate from a person aged 18 to 70 in good health.

In the case of this clone: The read halts 3 residues ahead of the CDR3 end, with the missing end drawn from the germline J gene. The rearrangement uses TRBV2 and TRBJ2-7, with 9 bases lining up with TRBD2. Looked up from germline, CDR1 is SNHLY and CDR2 is FYNNEI. The CDR3 spans 14 residues. Trimming took 6 bases from V and 4 from J; bases not matched to a gene: 7. CDR3 DNA (partial): TGTGCCAGCAGGGGGGGGACTAGCACTTACGAG. This encodes CASRGGTSTYE. The complete CDR3 protein is CASRGGTSTYEQYF.

This clone was picked up a small number of times. Read data end 3 residues before the CDR3 end; the end is taken from the germline J gene. V and J are TRBV7-9 and TRBJ2-7, with a tentative D call TRBD2 (6 bases). CDR3 length: 14 amino acids. Trimming left V 1 base short and J 4 bases short, with 11 bases between. Looked up from germline, CDR1 is SEHNR and CDR2 is FQNEAQ (reference sequence). CDR3 region: CASSLGLLAYEQYF. The sequenced part of the CDR3 DNA is TGTGCCAGCAGCTTAGGACTACTAGCTTACGAG.

This clone was detected ten times or more. The read stops 3 residues short of the end of the CDR3; the missing end is completed from the germline J gene. The V and J genes are TRBV13 and TRBJ1-1; D ambiguous. CDR3 length: 12 residues. Looked up from germline, CDR1 is PRHDT and CDR2 is FYEKMQ (reference sequence). CDR3 DNA (partial): TGTGCCAGCAGCTTAAAAATCCGGGGA. Translating it yields CASSLKIRG. The complete CDR3 reads CASSLKIRGAFF.

This clone occurred many times. Sequencing ends 3 residues short of the CDR3 end; the germline J gene provides the rest. The chain employs TRBV18 and TRBJ1-2; D ambiguous. The V end lost 2 bases, the J end lost 0 bases, and 10 bases lay between the germline ends. The CDR3 contains 15 residues. CDR1 is KGHSH and CDR2 is LQKENI in the germline V gene. CDR3 sequence: CASSPGVRANYGYTF. The sequenced part of the CDR3 DNA is TGTGCCAGCTCACCAGGTGTCCGCGCTAACTATGGC.

As for this clone: The read stops 3 residues short of the end of the CDR3; the missing end is completed from the germline J gene. This chain links TRBV6-2 or TRBV6-3 with TRBJ1-3, with 8 positions matching TRBD1. Germline CDR1 and CDR2: MNHEY and SVGEGT. Unmatched junction bases numbered 5, after V lost 0 bases and J lost 7 bases. This CDR3 spans 15 amino acids. This chain's CDR3 is CASSYSAGGPNTIYF. The sequenced part of the CDR3 DNA is TGTGCCAGCAGTTACTCGGCAGGGGGCCCGAACACC.

This clone was counted ten times or more. From the germline J gene comes the end of the CDR3, since the read stops 3 residues before it. This sequence joins TRBV5-1 and TRBJ2-5; 7 bases align to TRBD1. Germline-derived CDR1 and CDR2 are SGHRS and YFSETQ. V lost 1 base, J lost 4 bases, and 7 bases stayed unmatched. The CDR3 runs to 15 residues. CDR3 sequence: CASSLSPGGGETQYF. The CDR3 DNA, read in part, is TGCGCCAGCAGCTTGTCACCAGGGGGTGGAGAGACC.

This clone was detected ten times or more. The read ends 3 residues early relative to the CDR3; the germline J gene fills the gap. V gene TRBV11-2 combines with J gene TRBJ2-7; the match to TRBD1 covers 7 bases. The CDR3 has 14 residues. Germline V gene lookup returns CDR1 SGHAT and CDR2 FQNNGV. With V trimmed by 5 bases and J by 2 bases, 6 bases remained unmatched. CDR3 DNA (partial): TGTGCCAGCAGCCCTGACAGGGTAACCTACGAG. Encoded protein: CASSPDRVTYE. The entire CDR3 protein is CASSPDRVTYEQYF. Together with reference TRBV11-2 and TRBJ2-7, the CDR3 gives the full variable domain: EAGVAQSPRYKIIEKRQSVAFWCNPISGHATLYWYQQILGQGPKLLIQFQNNGVVDDSQLPKDRFSAERLKGVDSTLKIQPAKLEDSAVYLCASSPDRVTYEQYFGPGTRLTVT.

In this sample, this clone turned up many times. The read gets to within 3 residues of the CDR3 end, and the germline J gene fills in the rest. The J gene is TRBJ2-1, the V gene TRBV19, with TRBD2 matching over 15 bases. The CDR3 consists of 20 residues. With V trimmed by 4 bases and J by 1 base, 11 bases remained unmatched. Germline CDR1 LNHDA, CDR2 SQIVND (reference sequence). Incomplete CDR3 DNA: TGTGCCAGTAGTACCCCTCTCGGACTAGCGGGAGGGCCATCCTACAATGAG. Translated, it gives CASSTPLGLAGGPSYNE. In full, the CDR3 is CASSTPLGLAGGPSYNEQFF.

This clone was observed at least ten times. The read gets to within 3 residues of the CDR3 end, and the germline J gene fills in the rest. V and J are TRBV11-2 and TRBJ2-7; 8 bases align to TRBD2. CDR1 and CDR2 (germline): SGHAT, FQNNGV. The CDR3 sequence is 13 residues long. Trimming cost V 9 bases and J 1 base; bases outside gene matches: 5. The covered CDR3 bases are TGTGCCAGTACCAGCGGGAGTTCCTACGAG. It codes for CASTSGSSYE. The whole CDR3 protein is CASTSGSSYEQYF.

This clone was seen at least ten times. The read ends 3 residues shy of where the CDR3 ends; the end is completed using the germline J gene. J is TRBJ2-2 and V is TRBV9; a weak D match, TRBD2 (7 bases). V lost 2 bases and J 6 bases, leaving 14 bases between the germline ends. There are 15 residues in the CDR3. Germline V gene sequence: CDR1 SGDLS, CDR2 YYNGEE. CDR3 residues: CASSVRGGVPGELFF. CDR3 DNA, as far as it was read: TGTGCCAGCAGCGTTAGAGGGGGGGTACCCGGGGAG.

This clone appeared many times. With the read ending 3 residues before the CDR3 end, the germline J gene is used to fill in that end. The chain couples TRBV6-2 or TRBV6-3 to TRBJ1-1, with 7 positions matching TRBD1. With V trimmed by 8 bases and J by 2 bases, 11 bases remained unmatched. The CDR3 length is 15 residues. Germline CDR1 MNHEY, CDR2 SVGEGT. CDR3 DNA (partial): TGTGCCAGCTTTCCGCTCACAGGGGTTAACACTGAA. Amino acid sequence: CASFPLTGVNTE. The CDR3 as a whole reads CASFPLTGVNTEAFF.

In its sample, this clone was seen a few times. The CDR3 extends 3 residues past the end of the read, so its final part is completed from the germline J gene. The chain couples TRBV20-1 to TRBJ1-3; 8 bases align to TRBD1. V was clipped by 5 bases and J by 8 bases; unmatched bases: 8. This CDR3 contains 13 residues. Germline CDR1 is DFQATT and CDR2 is SNEGSKA (reference sequence). CDR3 residues: CSASATGADTIYF. Partial CDR3 DNA: TGCAGTGCTTCCGCGACAGGGGCTGACACC.

This clone was picked up many times. The read gets to within 3 residues of the CDR3 end, and the germline J gene fills in the rest. This rearrangement joins TRBV2 to TRBJ2-2; possible D gene TRBD1, 8 bases. The germline V and J ends were trimmed by 7 bases and 6 bases, with 18 bases remaining between them. Germline V gene sequence: CDR1 SNHLY, CDR2 FYNNEI. The CDR3 has 15 residues. The CDR3 region is CASNKDRGGPGELFF. Incomplete CDR3 DNA: TGTGCCAGCAACAAAGACAGGGGAGGGCCCGGGGAG.

This clone appeared many times. The read stops 3 residues short of the end of the CDR3; the missing end is completed from the germline J gene. The gene calls are TRBV12-5 and TRBJ1-6; 9 bases line up with TRBD1. The CDR3 has 16 amino acids. J gave up 3 bases and V 6 bases, and 6 bases lay outside the gene matches. Germline CDR1 reads LGHNT; CDR2 reads FRNRAP. The sequenced CDR3 bases are TGTGCTAGTGGCCGTGACAGGGGGGTCTATAATTCACCC. Amino acid sequence: CASGRDRGVYNSP. The whole CDR3 region reads CASGRDRGVYNSPLHF.

This clone came up many times. The read ends 3 residues before the CDR3 terminus; that terminus is restored from the germline J gene. The rearrangement links TRBV19 to TRBJ2-2; 7 bases agree with TRBD2. With 7 bases clipped from V and 6 bases from J, the junction kept 11 bases outside the gene matches. The CDR3 has 15 amino acids. The germline gives CDR1 LNHDA, CDR2 SQIVND (reference sequence). Partial CDR3 DNA: TGTGCCAGTAAGGCGGGGAGGGCCGTCCCCGGGGAG. Translated: CASKAGRAVPGE. The CDR3 reads in full as CASKAGRAVPGELFF.

This clone was detected many times. The CDR3 extends 3 residues past the end of the read, so its final part is completed from the germline J gene. V and J are TRBV7-2 and TRBJ2-7; the match to TRBD1 covers 8 bases. CDR3 size: 15 residues. The V and J ends lost 7 bases and 3 bases, in that order; junction bases with no gene match: 11. CDR1 SGHTA and CDR2 FQGNSA come from the germline V gene. The sequenced part of the CDR3 DNA is TGTGCCAGCAAGATCCAGGGGGCAGGATTCTACGAG. This gives the protein CASKIQGAGFYE. The entire CDR3 protein reads CASKIQGAGFYEQYF.

Only a few counts were recorded for this clone. The read ends 3 residues before the CDR3 terminus; that terminus is restored from the germline J gene. This sequence joins TRBV7-9 and TRBJ1-2; D remains unclear. Germline values: CDR1 SEHNR, CDR2 FQNEAQ (reference sequence). The CDR3 is 12 amino acids. CDR3 loop: CASKAGAADYTF. Incomplete CDR3 DNA: TGTGCCAGCAAAGCGGGAGCAGCCGAC.

A few counts support this clone. The read terminates 3 residues ahead of where the CDR3 ends, so the germline J gene completes it. The chain carries TRBV5-1 and TRBJ2-3, with 7 nucleotides matching TRBD1. The length of the CDR3 is 15 residues. CDR1 and CDR2 (germline): SGHRS, YFSETQ. Incomplete CDR3 DNA: TGCGCCAGCAGCCCAGGACAGGCCAGCAATCAGCCG. Its protein is CASSPGQASNQP. The CDR3 as a whole reads CASSPGQASNQPQYF.

As for this clone: A much larger clone differs by one base, so this may be a read error. Read coverage stops 3 residues before the CDR3 terminus; the germline J gene supplies the remainder. This chain joins TRBV7-2 and TRBJ2-3, with D possibly matching TRBD1 (6 bases). The CDR3 is 14 amino acids. Germline values: CDR1 SGHTA, CDR2 FQGNSA. Here the CDR3 reads CASRQTGYGQPQYF. CDR3 DNA (partial): TGTGCCAGCAGACAGACAGGCTACGGTCAGCCG.

This clone was detected many times. Read coverage stops 3 residues before the CDR3 terminus; the germline J gene supplies the remainder. The rearrangement uses TRBV7-2 and TRBJ2-7; 13 bases match TRBD2. Germline CDR1 and CDR2: SGHTA and FQGNSA. The CDR3 length is 16 residues. V was clipped by 0 bases and J by 2 bases; unmatched bases: 1. The CDR3 loop is CASSLAGTSGTYEQYF. The part of the CDR3 DNA that was read is TGTGCCAGCAGCTTAGCGGGGACTAGCGGGACCTACGAG. The full variable domain, its missing parts supplied by reference TRBV7-2 and TRBJ2-7, is GAGVSQSPSNKVTEKGKDVELRCDPISGHTALYWYRQSLGQGLEFLIYFQGNSAPDKSGLPSDRFSAERTGGSVSTLTIQRTQQEDSAVYLCASSLAGTSGTYEQYFGPGTRLTVT.

Note on this clone: The read comes to an end 3 residues before the CDR3 does, leaving the germline J gene to fill in the end. The J gene is TRBJ2-1, the V gene TRBV2; 10 bases line up with TRBD2. There are 15 residues in the CDR3. Germline V gives CDR1 SNHLY, CDR2 FYNNEI. Losses at the gene ends were 6 bases for V and 5 bases for J; bases not matched to a gene: 7. CDR3 DNA, as far as it was read: TGTGCCAGCAGGTGGGCTAGCGGGAGCGACAATGAG. It translates to CASRWASGSDNE. The full CDR3 sequence reads CASRWASGSDNEQFF.

This clone was counted ten times or more. The read ends 3 residues shy of where the CDR3 ends; the end is completed using the germline J gene. In the same sample, other DNA sequences code for this CDR3. The chain couples TRBV20-1 to TRBJ1-5; 9 bases agree with TRBD1. V gave up 3 bases and J gave up 6 bases; unmatched junction bases: 9. The CDR3 contains 15 residues. Per the germline V gene, CDR1 is DFQATT and CDR2 is SNEGSKA (reference sequence). CDR3 DNA (partial): TGCAGTGCTAGTAGGGGACAGGGAGGTCGTCAGCCC. Translation: CSASRGQGGRQP. Given in full, the CDR3 is CSASRGQGGRQPQHF.

This clone was found many times. The read ends 3 residues shy of where the CDR3 ends; the end is completed using the germline J gene. The chain recombines TRBV5-1 with TRBJ2-7; TRBD1 aligns across 10 bases. CDR3 size: 16 residues. V shed 2 bases and J 3 bases; nucleotides not matched to a gene: 8. Germline CDR1 is SGHRS and CDR2 is YFSETQ. CDR3 residues: CASSFGGTGAYYEQYF. CDR3 bases read: TGCGCCAGCAGCTTCGGGGGGACAGGGGCGTACTACGAG.

This clone showed up many times. The read stops 3 residues short of the end of the CDR3; the missing end is completed from the germline J gene. The chain has TRBV20-1 and TRBJ1-5; 7 bases align to TRBD1. Germline loops: CDR1 DFQATT, CDR2 SNEGSKA (reference sequence). V was pared by 3 bases and J by 6 bases, with 11 bases of the junction left unmatched. The CDR3 runs to 15 residues. Here the CDR3 reads CSASKHSGGGQPQHF. The DNA read from the CDR3 is TGCAGTGCTAGCAAGCACTCAGGGGGTGGTCAGCCC.

This clone has at least ten counts. From the germline J gene comes the end of the CDR3, since the read stops 3 residues before it. The V call is TRBV7-2, the J call TRBJ2-7, with TRBD1 matching over 9 bases. The CDR3 has 14 residues. Unmatched junction bases numbered 7, after V lost 5 bases and J lost 5 bases. Germline V gene lookup returns CDR1 SGHTA and CDR2 FQGNSA. The covered CDR3 bases are TGTGCCAGCAGCCTACCGGGACAGGGAAACGAG. Translating gives CASSLPGQGNE. The whole CDR3 protein reads CASSLPGQGNEQYF.

This clone was seen many times. Read sequence stops 3 residues before the CDR3 end, and the germline J gene provides the missing end. This sequence joins TRBV7-2 and TRBJ2-1; 11 positions match TRBD2. V was clipped by 3 bases and J by 4 bases; unmatched bases: 2. Germline CDR1 reads SGHTA; CDR2 reads FQGNSA. This CDR3 is 15 amino acids long. Here the CDR3 reads CASSFGLAGYNEQFF. The CDR3 DNA, read in part, is TGTGCCAGCAGCTTCGGACTAGCGGGTTACAATGAG.